The 9 T cell receptor beta chains below come from one sample, sequenced in a study of identical twins. TCRdb independently ran MiXCR on the 5' RACE reads; one entry per CDR3 protein. The sample has 650,000 to 750,000 distinct CDR3 sequences, approximately 21% seen once. The sample was also linked to a second study, of T cells expressing NK-cell markers.

The sample comprised PBMCs. The receptors derive from a woman in her late teens or twenties in good health.

The chain carries TRBV20-1 and TRBJ1-2; TRBD1 is a possible D gene (5 bases). Germline assignment: CDR1 DFQATT and CDR2 SNEGSKA (reference sequence). The V end lost 8 bases, the J end lost 2 bases, and 15 bases lay between the germline ends. This CDR3 comprises 13 residues. CDR3 nucleotide sequence: TGCAGTCCCAACGAGGGGACCAACTATGGCTACACCTTC. Translating gives CSPNEGTNYGYTF.

This sequence joins TRBV5-6 and TRBJ1-2; D gene ambiguous. Looked up from germline, CDR1 is SGHDT and CDR2 is YYEEEE. CDR3 length: 13 amino acids. Trimming shortened V by 1 base and J by 5 bases, and 9 bases separated the two germline ends. CDR3 loop: CASSLSAPYGYTF. CDR3 coding DNA: TGTGCCAGCAGCTTGTCAGCCCCATATGGCTACACCTTC.

The V call is TRBV27, the J call TRBJ2-1; TRBD2 agrees at 9 bases. This CDR3 contains 15 residues. Trimming at V came to 3 bases and at J to 11 bases, leaving 11 bases not matched to a gene. CDR1 MNHEY and CDR2 SMNVEV come from the germline V gene (reference sequence). The CDR3 region has the DNA TGTGCCAGCAGTTTTATAAGCGGGGGGTACTACAAGCAGTTCTTC. This sequence encodes CASSFISGGYYKQFF.

This sequence joins TRBV25-1 and TRBJ2-1; TRBD1 might be the D (6 bases). Germline-derived CDR1 and CDR2 are MGHDK and SYGVNS. The germline V and J ends were trimmed by 2 bases and 1 base, with 21 bases remaining between them. CDR3 size: 19 residues. CDR3 region: CASSEEPTRERGSYNEQFF. CDR3 DNA sequence: TGTGCCAGCAGTGAAGAACCAACCAGGGAAAGGGGGTCCTACAATGAGCAGTTCTTC.

The chain couples TRBV28 to TRBJ1-4, with a possible D match to TRBD1 (6 bases). V was trimmed by 6 bases and J by 11 bases, leaving 13 bases between them. Per germline, CDR1 MDHEN and CDR2 SYDVKM. The CDR3 totals 12 residues. CDR3 in DNA: TGTGCCAGCAGGGACTCAGGGGAGAAACTGTTTTTT. It codes for CASRDSGEKLFF. Filled out from reference TRBV28 and TRBJ1-4, the complete variable domain reads DVKVTQSSRYLVKRTGEKVFLECVQDMDHENMFWYRQDPGLGLRLIYFSYDVKMKEKGDIPEGYSVSREKKERFSLILESASTNQTSMYLCASRDSGEKLFFGSGTQLSVL.

This clonotype appeared a few times. The rearrangement joins TRBV12-3 or TRBV12-4 to TRBJ1-1, with D hard to call. Between the trimmed V and J ends, which lost 6 bases and 8 bases, there was a span of 16 bases. This CDR3 contains 13 residues. Here the CDR3 DNA reads TGTGCCAGCAGGCCTTACAGCGAGTTGGAAGCTTTCTTT. Encoded protein: CASRPYSELEAFF.

This clonotype was counted a few times. The chain links TRBV6-5 to TRBJ2-5; 7 bases fit TRBD1. The ends lost 2 bases at V and 3 bases at J; junction bases unmatched: 9. In germline, CDR1 is MNHEY, CDR2 SVGAGI. CDR3 length: 16 amino acids. DNA for the CDR3: TGTGCCAGCAGTTACCGGGGACAGTTGGGGGAAGAGACCCAGTACTTC. Translated, it gives CASSYRGQLGEETQYF.

The table lists this clonotype with a few counts. The V call is TRBV5-6, the J call TRBJ1-2; TRBD1 matches 7 bases. CDR1 SGHDT and CDR2 YYEEEE come from the germline V gene. The CDR3 runs 17 residues. The V gene end was trimmed by 4 bases and the J gene end by 0 bases; junction bases not matched to a gene: 12. The CDR3 loop reads CASSPRDRQPTNYGYTF. Written as DNA, the CDR3 is TGTGCCAGCAGCCCACGGGACAGACAGCCAACTAACTATGGCTACACCTTC.

This clonotype has a handful of counts. The chain joins TRBV7-2 to TRBJ2-7; no clear D gene. The CDR3 length is 14 residues. The germline gives CDR1 SGHTA, CDR2 FQGNSA. V was clipped by 1 base and J by 2 bases, with 9 bases between them. The CDR3 protein is CASSLEWDTYEQYF. The CDR3, as DNA: TGTGCCAGCAGCTTAGAGTGGGATACCTACGAGCAGTACTTC.